One sample yielded the 24 T cell receptor beta chains listed below, sequenced in a study of blood T cells in healthy people across ages. Through a sample-barcoded 5' primer and a J-beta primer mix, a second PCR was run for roughly 7 to 11 cycles. One entry per CDR3 protein, called by TCRdb with MiXCR from the 5' RACE reads. The sample lists hundreds of thousands of distinct CDR3 sequences; about 55% were seen once. The sequenced material came from blood. These receptors were obtained from a man aged 60 to 69 in good health.

In this sample, this clonotype turned up a few times. V is TRBV7-9 and J is TRBJ2-3; D is tentatively TRBD1 or TRBD2 (5 bases each). CDR3 size: 15 residues. Trimming pared 4 bases from V and 6 bases from J, leaving 17 bases between. Germline V gene sequence: CDR1 SEHNR, CDR2 FQNEAQ (reference sequence). Here the CDR3 DNA reads TGTGCCAGCAGCTCCCCGGGGCAGGCCGACGATACGCAGTATTTT. Encoded protein: CASSSPGQADDTQYF.

The V call is TRBV6-1, the J call TRBJ1-1, with D uncertain. In germline, CDR1 is MNHNS, CDR2 SASEGT. Trimming stripped 6 bases from V and 6 bases from J, with 8 bases between. CDR3 length: 11 residues. The CDR3 region has the DNA TGTGCCAGCAGACAGCGGTCTGAAGCTTTCTTT. Translating it yields CASRQRSEAFF.

V gene TRBV3-1 combines with J gene TRBJ1-6; no reliable D call. With 1 base removed from V and 7 bases from J, the gap between germline ends came to 5 bases. Per germline, CDR1 LGHDT and CDR2 YNNKEL (reference sequence). This CDR3 comprises 13 residues. CDR3 DNA: TGTGCCAGCAGCCAAGCCAACAATTCACCCCTCCACTTT. This sequence encodes CASSQANNSPLHF.

A few counts support this clonotype. The genes are TRBV5-1 and TRBJ2-1; 7 nucleotides align to TRBD1. This CDR3 is built from 14 residues. The J segment lost 5 bases and the V segment lost 3 bases, leaving 5 bases of the junction unmatched. CDR1 is SGHRS and CDR2 is YFSETQ in the germline V gene. This CDR3 reads CASSYRGYDNEQFF. Here the CDR3 DNA reads TGCGCCAGCAGCTACAGGGGCTATGACAATGAGCAGTTCTTC.

The chain uses TRBV20-1 and TRBJ1-4; the D gene is possibly TRBD1 (5 bases). V was shortened by 5 bases and J by 0 bases, with 13 bases between the two germline ends. Germline values: CDR1 DFQATT, CDR2 SNEGSKA (reference sequence). This CDR3 has 15 amino acids. CDR3 sequence: CSAGGVDTTNEKLFF. The CDR3 region has the DNA TGCAGTGCTGGAGGGGTCGATACAACTAATGAAAAACTGTTTTTT.

A word on this clonotype: A much more abundant neighbour one base away suggests this may be a read error. This sequence joins TRBV5-1 and TRBJ2-3; D is possibly TRBD1 (6 bases). The CDR3 is 15 amino acids. Trimming took off 1 base at V and 3 bases at J, with 12 bases between the two ends. CDR1 and CDR2 (germline): SGHRS, YFSETQ. The CDR3 here is CASSLLGAGTDTQYF. The CDR3 DNA reads as TGCGCCAGCAGCTTGCTGGGGGCAGGTACAGATACGCAGTATTTT.

V is TRBV5-5 and J is TRBJ2-5, with D maybe TRBD2 (5 bases). V was pared by 2 bases and J by 11 bases, with 16 bases between. Germline V lookup: CDR1 SGHKS, CDR2 YYEKEE (reference sequence). The CDR3 has 13 residues. The CDR3 is CASSFQSLGEQYF. In DNA form, the CDR3 reads TGTGCCAGCAGCTTCCAAAGCCTGGGAGAGCAGTACTTC.

V usage is TRBV5-4 and J usage is TRBJ2-3, with D unclear. From germline, CDR1 is SGHNT and CDR2 YYREEE (reference sequence). The CDR3 runs 14 residues. Trimming removed 4 bases from V and 6 bases from J, with 15 bases in between. The CDR3 is CASSDGRSPDTQYF. In nucleotides, the CDR3 is TGTGCCAGCAGCGATGGCCGATCCCCCGATACGCAGTATTTT.

The chain combines TRBV28 with TRBJ2-7; 9 bases fit TRBD1. Losses at the gene ends were 5 bases for V and 3 bases for J; bases not matched to a gene: 5. Germline-derived CDR1 and CDR2 are MDHEN and SYDVKM. This CDR3 has 14 amino acids. The CDR3 DNA reads as TGTGCCAGCAGTCCCGCGACAGGGGGCTACGAGCAGTACTTC. It specifies CASSPATGGYEQYF.

This clonotype was counted many times. The V and J genes are TRBV6-2 or TRBV6-3 and TRBJ2-7; 8 positions agree with TRBD1. The V segment lost 7 bases and the J segment 5 bases; nucleotides outside the gene matches: 4. Germline V lookup: CDR1 MNHEY, CDR2 SVGEGT. This CDR3 region has 12 residues. The DNA for the CDR3 is TGTGCCAGCACCGGACAGGGCCACGAGCAGTACTTC. Translation gives CASTGQGHEQYF.

In its sample, this clonotype was seen a few times. The rearrangement links TRBV7-9 to TRBJ2-4; D perhaps matches TRBD1 (5 bases). The J call may be in error: the DNA end matches TRBJ2-7 better. Germline V CDR1 and CDR2: SEHNR, FQNEAQ (reference sequence). CDR3 length: 15 amino acids. The CDR3 DNA is TGTGCCAGCAGCTCAGGGCCTCCTCCATTGTACGAGCAGTACTTC. It specifies CASSSGPPPLYEQYF.

The V and J genes are TRBV24-1 and TRBJ1-2; D unresolved. Germline lookup yields CDR1 KGHDR and CDR2 SFDVKD. This CDR3 has 13 residues. V lost 4 bases to trimming and J lost 6 bases, with 11 bases between them. This chain's CDR3 is CATSETGRHGYTF. DNA for the CDR3: TGTGCCACCAGTGAGACGGGAAGACATGGCTACACCTTC.

This chain links TRBV29-1 with TRBJ1-1; D is ambiguous. Germline V gene data show CDR1 as SQVTM and CDR2 as ANQGSEA. The CDR3 loop spans 11 amino acids. V was trimmed by 5 bases and J by 6 bases, leaving 10 bases between them. In DNA, the CDR3 is TGCAGCGTTTCAGTGAATCCTGAAGCTTTCTTT. Protein: CSVSVNPEAFF.

This clonotype appeared many times. The CDR3 DNA reads as TGCAGTGCTAGAGTTGGGGGCAATCAGCCCCAGCATTTT. The encoded protein is CSARVGGNQPQHF. This sequence joins TRBV20-1 and TRBJ1-5; D not resolved. The V gene lost 1 base and the J gene lost 2 bases, with 6 bases spanning the gap. The germline gives CDR1 DFQATT, CDR2 SNEGSKA (reference sequence). The CDR3 loop spans 13 amino acids.

The chain combines TRBV20-1 with TRBJ2-3; D unclear. V shed 4 bases and J shed 5 bases, with 19 bases lying between them. Per germline, CDR1 DFQATT and CDR2 SNEGSKA (reference sequence). The CDR3 covers 15 residues. CDR3 bases: TGCAGTGCTAATGCCCCTTCCTGGGTTGAAGATACGCAGTATTTT. Translated: CSANAPSWVEDTQYF.

V gene TRBV12-3 or TRBV12-4 combines with J gene TRBJ2-3, with D maybe TRBD1 (5 bases). The CDR3 has 16 amino acids. V was shortened by 6 bases and J by 6 bases, with 22 bases between the two germline ends. CDR3 nucleotide sequence: TGTGCCAGCAGCTTTAACAGGACCCCCAGGATGGATACGCAGTATTTT. Protein: CASSFNRTPRMDTQYF.

In DNA form, the CDR3 reads TGTGCCAGCAGCCTTAGCGTGACAGATCAGCCCCAGCATTTT. Its protein product is CASSLSVTDQPQHF. The rearrangement joins TRBV7-2 to TRBJ1-5; D possibly corresponds to TRBD1 (5 bases). The V gene's germline CDR1 is SGHTA and CDR2 FQGNSA. V dropped 5 bases and J dropped 5 bases, with 13 bases sitting between them. This CDR3 is built from 14 residues.

The chain combines TRBV6-5 with TRBJ2-7; TRBD1 might be the D (5 bases). The V gene's germline CDR1 is MNHEY and CDR2 SVGAGI. V shed 5 bases and J shed 0 bases, with 11 bases lying between them. This CDR3 region has 14 residues. The CDR3 DNA reads as TGTGCCAGCAGTGCAACGGACATCTCCTACGAGCAGTACTTC. Encoded protein: CASSATDISYEQYF.

Only a few counts were recorded for this clonotype. The rearrangement joins TRBV28 to TRBJ2-6, with TRBD1 matching 7 bases. CDR1 and CDR2 (germline): MDHEN, SYDVKM. This CDR3 is built from 15 residues. J lost 4 bases, V lost 5 bases, and 5 bases had no gene match. CDR3 sequence reads: CASSATGSGANVLTF. The CDR3 DNA is TGTGCCAGCAGTGCGACAGGGTCAGGGGCCAACGTCCTGACTTTC.

This clonotype is a singleton in its sample. The chain recombines TRBV6-1 with TRBJ2-5, with D hard to call. The germline gives CDR1 MNHNS, CDR2 SASEGT. Trimming took 10 bases from V and 13 from J, leaving 22 bases between them. This CDR3 has 12 residues. The CDR3 spells CATKNGIYERYF. The DNA for the CDR3 is TGTGCCACCAAAAATGGGATCTACGAGCGGTACTTC.

The chain couples TRBV11-2 to TRBJ2-1, with D tentatively TRBD2 (5 bases). CDR1 SGHAT and CDR2 FQNNGV come from the germline V gene. With 0 bases removed from V and 10 bases from J, the gap between germline ends came to 13 bases. The CDR3 extends over 14 amino acids. CDR3 amino acids: CASSLEPGSREQFF. CDR3 sequence (DNA): TGTGCCAGCAGCTTAGAGCCGGGATCTCGGGAGCAGTTCTTC.

The chain has TRBV4-1 and TRBJ2-5; D may be TRBD1 or TRBD2 (5 bases each). The CDR3 covers 15 residues. Deletions cut 0 bases from V and 10 bases from J, with 18 bases between. CDR1 MGHRA and CDR2 YSYEKL come from the germline V gene. The CDR3 loop reads CASSQDGGRFRIQYF. The DNA of the CDR3 is TGCGCCAGCAGCCAAGATGGGGGACGCTTTAGAATCCAGTACTTC.

This chain connects TRBV6-6 to TRBJ1-1; D unclear. The CDR3 has 14 amino acids. Trimming left V 5 bases short and J 1 base short, with 11 bases between. Germline V gene sequence: CDR1 MNHNY, CDR2 SVGAGI (reference sequence). CDR3 sequence (DNA): TGTGCCAGCAGTATCCGCGTTCGGAACACTGAAGCTTTCTTT. Protein: CASSIRVRNTEAFF.

The chain couples TRBV4-2 to TRBJ1-2; tentative D call: TRBD1 (5 bases). The V end lost 0 bases, the J end lost 7 bases, and 18 bases lay between the germline ends. Looked up from germline, CDR1 is LGHNA and CDR2 is YNFKEQ. CDR3 length equals 16 residues. CDR3 DNA sequence: TGTGCCAGCAGCCAAGAACGGCAGGGTACCCCAGGTGGCTACACCTTC. This translates into CASSQERQGTPGGYTF.